This entry concerns a single T cell receptor beta chain. This record belongs to a study of blood T cell repertoires in COVID-19. Across the study: The cDNA or gDNA used as material had been derived from T cells, B-cell-depleted T cells, or PBMCs.

Germline CDR1 is MNHEY and CDR2 is SMNVEV (reference sequence). This CDR3 is built from 15 residues. Trimming cost V 8 bases and J 11 bases, with 27 bases left between them. The table came from immunoSEQ multiplex PCR; TCRdb's copy has only in-frame clones and leaves some out. The data hold 90,000 to 120,000 clones, with roughly 81% observed a single time. This sequence joins TRBV27 and TRBJ1-1; maybe TRBD1 (5 bases). Source material: peripheral blood. The sequence was collected from a human donor in a cohort sampled during active COVID-19. CDR3 nucleotides: TGTGCCAGCCCTCGCCCCCGTGCCAGCAGGGCGGTGGCTTTCTTT. It is translated as CASPRPRASRAVAFF.